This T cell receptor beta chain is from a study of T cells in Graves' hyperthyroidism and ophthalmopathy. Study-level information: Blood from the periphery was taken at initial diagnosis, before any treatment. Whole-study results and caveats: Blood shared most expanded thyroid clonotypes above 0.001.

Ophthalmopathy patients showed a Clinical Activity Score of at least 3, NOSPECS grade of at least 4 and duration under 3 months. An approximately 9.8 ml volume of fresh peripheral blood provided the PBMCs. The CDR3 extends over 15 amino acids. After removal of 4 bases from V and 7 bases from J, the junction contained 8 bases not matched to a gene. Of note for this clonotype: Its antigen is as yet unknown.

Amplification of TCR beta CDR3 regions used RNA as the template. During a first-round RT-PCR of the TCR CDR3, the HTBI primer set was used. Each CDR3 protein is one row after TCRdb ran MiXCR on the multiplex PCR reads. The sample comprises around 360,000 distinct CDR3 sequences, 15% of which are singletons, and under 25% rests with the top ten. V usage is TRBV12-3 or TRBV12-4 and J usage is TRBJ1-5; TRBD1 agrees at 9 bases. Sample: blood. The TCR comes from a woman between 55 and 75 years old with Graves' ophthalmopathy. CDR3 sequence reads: CASSSLQGAEQPQHF. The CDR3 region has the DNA TGTGCCAGCAGTTCCTTACAGGGGGCGGAACAGCCCCAGCATTTT.